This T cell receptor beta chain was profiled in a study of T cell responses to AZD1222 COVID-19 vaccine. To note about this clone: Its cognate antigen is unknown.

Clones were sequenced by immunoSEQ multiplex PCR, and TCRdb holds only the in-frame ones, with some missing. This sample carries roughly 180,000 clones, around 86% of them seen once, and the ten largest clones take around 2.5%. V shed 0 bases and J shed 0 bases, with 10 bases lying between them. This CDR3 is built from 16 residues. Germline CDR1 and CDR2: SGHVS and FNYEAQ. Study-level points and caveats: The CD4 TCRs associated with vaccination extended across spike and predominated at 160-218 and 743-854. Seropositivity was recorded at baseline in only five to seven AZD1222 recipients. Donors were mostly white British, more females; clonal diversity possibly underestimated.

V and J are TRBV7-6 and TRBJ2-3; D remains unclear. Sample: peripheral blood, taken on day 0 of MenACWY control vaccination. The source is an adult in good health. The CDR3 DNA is TGTGCCAGCAGCTTAGCGGCGGAGACTAGCACAGATACGCAGTATTTT. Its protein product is CASSLAAETSTDTQYF.